This T cell receptor (beta chain) emerged from a study of T cell changes during pregnancy in multiple sclerosis. The assay was immunoSEQ multiplex PCR, and TCRdb's table has in-frame clones only and misses some. Of roughly 93,000 clones in the sample, around 94% were seen once. The V gene lost 3 bases and the J gene lost 0 bases, with 8 bases spanning the gap. The CDR3 is 14 amino acids. Germline-derived CDR1 and CDR2 are LGHNA and YSLEER. This TCR was recovered from a female donor with multiple sclerosis, enrolled in a pregnancy study. This material consisted of peripheral blood, taken after pregnancy. This rearrangement joins TRBV4-3 to TRBJ1-1, with D possibly matching TRBD1 (6 bases). CDR3 DNA sequence: TGCGCCAGCAGCCATGGACAGTTGAACACTGAAGCTTTCTTT. Amino acid sequence: CASSHGQLNTEAFF.